This T cell receptor (beta chain) was sequenced during a study of blood T cell repertoires in COVID-19 (dated by TCRdb to the early 2020s). Study-level background: Samples covering the acute and convalescent phases of COVID-19 were provided by collaborators in the United States, Italy and Spain. Where available, HLA class I and class II types were taken from metadata supplied by the sample provider and were not determined by assay-based typing. Samples were obtained from the ongoing ImmuneRACE study (first 160 participants) and from 1,254 subjects provided by 6 global collaborators. The repertoires were released in a freely available public database meant as a resource for research on the immune response to SARS-CoV-2. Deeply sampled blood TCRbeta repertoires from subjects exposed to, actively infected with, or recovered from COVID-19 were included in the dataset. The prospective study material was composed of cDNA or gDNA derived from T cells, B-cell-depleted T cells, or PBMCs. Sample metadata almost always included a de-identified subject ID, COVID-19 status, age in years and sex.

The collaborating institutions used their own protocols to collect whole blood in K2EDTA tubes. For TCRbeta analysis, collaborators shipped samples in one of three forms: frozen whole blood, isolated PBMCs, or DNA extracted from either of those sample types. Findings and caveats that apply to the study as a whole: The quantity of clinical and demographic metadata differed by source and by participant and was supplied without curation.

V is pruned by 7 bases and J by 5 bases, leaving 10 bases of the junction without a gene match. CDR1 and CDR2 (MDHEN, SYDVKM) derive from the germline V gene. From the cysteine up to the phenylalanine, the CDR3 has a length of 16 residues. Only CDR3 DNA remains: 48 bases, in frame from the first base. TCRbeta CDR3 regions were amplified from genomic DNA by means of the immunoSEQ Assay, a bias-controlled multiplex PCR. As for how the authors treated the data: The number of nucleated cells in each sample was estimated by amplification of reference gene primers within the assay. To quantify the absolute abundance of each unique TCRbeta CDR3 rearrangement, sequence reads were collapsed and filtered. For each sample, productive Simpson clonality was calculated as the square root of Simpson's diversity index across productive rearrangements. The source is immuneACCESS, and TCRdb retained only in-frame sequences with V and J called. Part of the clones is not carried over; for the studies checked, unresolved V genes explain less than half of this, and the remainder is unexplained. The D gene and trimming were derived from the DNA, and the V and J assignments and clone size from that table. In this sample the table shows about 110,000 clones, about 87% of which occur a single time. 6.8% of the sample is held by the ten biggest clonotypes.

The count of this clone is one. Which antigen it targets is not known. No clone much larger than this one lies a single base away; base qualities are absent. The origin of this receptor is a man in his fifties with active or convalescent COVID-19. The chain was built from TRBV28 and TRBJ2-2, and 10 junction bases match TRBD2. Sample: peripheral blood. The CDR3 region reads CASKTPSGSVTGELFF. The bases read TGTGCCAGCAAGACCCCTAGCGGGAGTGTGACCGGGGAGCTGTTTTTT.